This is a list of T cell receptor beta chains from one sample in a study of blood T cell repertoires in COVID-19. This table comes from immunoSEQ multiplex PCR, and its TCRdb copy is limited to in-frame clones, with some not included. The profile shows roughly 270,000 clones, roughly 80% of them singletons. Input material: PBMCs or T cells enriched from blood (not recorded which). These receptors came from a man aged 40-49 years who had been exposed to COVID-19. CDR3s include the opening cysteine and the closing phenylalanine or tryptophan. A D gene is named only where the DNA matches it firmly. Clone size, where shown, is once, few, many, or a class for clones that have expanded.

size,D,V,J,DNA,CDR3
.,.,TRBV18,TRBJ1-1,TGTGCCAGCTCATCGGACAGCAACACTGAAGCTTTCTTT,CASSSDSNTEAFF
.,TRBD1,TRBV10-3,TRBJ2-7,TGTGCCATCCGGACAGGGGGTGAGTACGAGCAGTACTTC,CAIRTGGEYEQYF
once,.,TRBV6-5,TRBJ1-1,TGTGCCAGCAGTTATACAGCCGACACTGAAGCTTTCTTT,CASSYTADTEAFF
few,TRBD1,TRBV28,TRBJ1-6,TGTGCCAGCAACGCGCCACAGGGGGCCAATTCACCCCTCCACTTT,CASNAPQGANSPLHF
.,.,TRBV30,TRBJ1-1,TGTGCCTGGAGTGTACAGGGGAACACTGAAGCTTTCTTT,CAWSVQGNTEAFF
.,TRBD1,TRBV2,TRBJ1-5,TGTGCCAGCCGGGACAGGGATTATAGCAATCAGCCCCAGCATTTT,CASRDRDYSNQPQHF
.,TRBD1,TRBV30,TRBJ2-1,TGTGCCTGGAGTGCCCGGACAGGCTACTACAATGAGCAGTTCTTC,CAWSARTGYYNEQFF
.,TRBD1,TRBV6-5,TRBJ2-2,TGTGCCAGCAGTCTGGGGACAGCGGACACCGGGGAGCTGTTTTTT,CASSLGTADTGELFF
.,TRBD2,TRBV5-1,TRBJ2-3,TGCGCCAGCAGACCTAATCAGCGGGATTTTTTAGATACGCAGTATTTT,CASRPNQRDFLDTQYF
.,TRBD2,TRBV6-4,TRBJ2-1,TGTGCCAGCAGTAAAGCGGGAACCTCCTACAATGAGCAGTTCTTC,CASSKAGTSYNEQFF
.,.,TRBV3-1/TRBV3-2,TRBJ1-6,TGTGCCAGCAGCTCCGCGGGCCTAAATTCACCCCTCCACTTT,CASSSAGLNSPLHF
once,.,TRBV29-1,TRBJ2-5,TGCAGCGCCGAACGAGGGGGAGAGACCCAGTACTTC,CSAERGGETQYF
.,.,TRBV6-1,TRBJ1-3,TGTGCCAGCAGTGAAATGCAGGTCCTTGGAAACACCATATATTTT,CASSEMQVLGNTIYF
.,.,TRBV24-1,TRBJ1-2,TGTGCCACCAGTGATTTAGGGGTGGGCTACACCTTC,CATSDLGVGYTF
.,.,TRBV12-3/TRBV12-4,TRBJ1-2,TGTGCCAGCAGTCGGGGTTTGGGCTATGGCTACACCTTC,CASSRGLGYGYTF
few,.,TRBV3-1/TRBV3-2,TRBJ2-1,TGTGCCAGCAGCCAGACCGGGTCTGTCGGAAGGAAGTTCTTC,CASSQTGSVGRKFF
.,TRBD1,TRBV24-1,TRBJ2-7,TGTGCCACCAGTGATTTTGGGACAGGGGGCTCCTACGAGCAGTACTTC,CATSDFGTGGSYEQYF
.,.,TRBV27,TRBJ1-5,TGTGCCAGCAGTTTAACGGACACTCAGCCCCAGCATTTT,CASSLTDTQPQHF
.,.,TRBV9,TRBJ1-1,TGTGCCAGCAGCGTGAGGGTAGGCACTGAAGCTTTCTTT,CASSVRVGTEAFF
.,.,TRBV11-3,TRBJ2-1,TGTGCCAGCAGCTCCCTCTCTGCCCTGTACAACAATGAGCAGTTCTTC,CASSSLSALYNNEQFF
once,TRBD1,TRBV6-5,TRBJ2-5,TGTGCCAGTACTGAGGGGGCTTGGGAGACCCAGTACTTC,CASTEGAWETQYF
.,.,TRBV18,TRBJ2-6,TGTGCCAGCTCACCAAGAGCCCCGAGCTCTGGGGCCAACGTCCTGACTTTC,CASSPRAPSSGANVLTF
once,TRBD2,TRBV28,TRBJ2-7,TGTGCCAGCAGTTTACCATTCCTAGCGGGAGAGTCTGACGAGCAGTACTTC,CASSLPFLAGESDEQYF
.,.,TRBV7-2,TRBJ1-1,TGTGCCAGCAGCTTCAGGGGTCGGAACACTGAAGCTTTCTTT,CASSFRGRNTEAFF
.,.,TRBV30,TRBJ1-1,TGTGCCTGGAGTGTACTGGTAACCGAAGCTTTCTTT,CAWSVLVTEAFF
.,TRBD1,TRBV27,TRBJ1-2,TGTGCCAGCAGGGCACAGGGGGGTGGCTACACCTTC,CASRAQGGGYTF
.,.,TRBV6-1,TRBJ1-4,TGTGCCAGCAGTGAAGCCGATCTGGGAGGCGGTCGTGAAAAACTGTTTTTT,CASSEADLGGGREKLFF
.,TRBD1,TRBV2,TRBJ1-2,TGTGCCAGCAGTCAAGGACAGGGGGCCTATGGCTACACCTTC,CASSQGQGAYGYTF
.,TRBD2,TRBV5-6,TRBJ2-1,TGTGCCAGCAGCTTGGCCGGGGCGGGAGGGCGGAATGAGCAGTTCTTC,CASSLAGAGGRNEQFF
few,TRBD1,TRBV9,TRBJ1-6,TGTGCCAGCAGCCCCCAAGGGACAGCGTCAAATTCACCCCTCCACTTT,CASSPQGTASNSPLHF
few,.,TRBV11-3,TRBJ1-4,TGTGCCAGCAGCTTAGGGGAGAGGCGCGAACTGTTTTTT,CASSLGERRELFF
.,TRBD1,TRBV5-8,TRBJ1-4,TGTGCCAGCAGTCGAGGACAGGCAACTAATGAAAAACTGTTTTTT,CASSRGQATNEKLFF
.,TRBD1,TRBV6-1,TRBJ2-7,TGTGCCAGCAGTGAAGCTGGCGGACAGGGATATTTTTACGAGCAGTACTTC,CASSEAGGQGYFYEQYF
.,TRBD2,TRBV6-4,TRBJ2-3,TGTGCCAGCAGTGAGCGGGAGGCAGATACGCAGTATTTT,CASSEREADTQYF
.,TRBD2,TRBV5-1,TRBJ2-1,TGCGCCAGCAGCTTATCAATTAGCGGGAGAAGATACAATGAGCAGTTCTTC,CASSLSISGRRYNEQFF
.,TRBD1,TRBV7-9,TRBJ2-7,TGTGCCAGCAGCCGAAATTACGGACAGGAGGTTGAGCAGTACTTC,CASSRNYGQEVEQYF
.,.,TRBV2,TRBJ1-1,TGTGCCAGCAGGAGAACAGGGAGGAACACTGAAGCTTTCTTT,CASRRTGRNTEAFF